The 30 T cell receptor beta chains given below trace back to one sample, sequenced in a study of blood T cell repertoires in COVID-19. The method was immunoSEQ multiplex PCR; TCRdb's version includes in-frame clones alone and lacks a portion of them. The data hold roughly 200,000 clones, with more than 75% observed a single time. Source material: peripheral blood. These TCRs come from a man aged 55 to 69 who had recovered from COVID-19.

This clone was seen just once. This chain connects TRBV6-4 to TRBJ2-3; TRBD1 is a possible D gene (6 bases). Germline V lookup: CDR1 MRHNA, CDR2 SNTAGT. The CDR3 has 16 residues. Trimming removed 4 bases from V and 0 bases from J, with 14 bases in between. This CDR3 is CASSAQGQSSTDTQYF. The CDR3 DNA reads TGTGCCAGCAGTGCCCAAGGACAGTCTAGCACAGATACGCAGTATTTT.

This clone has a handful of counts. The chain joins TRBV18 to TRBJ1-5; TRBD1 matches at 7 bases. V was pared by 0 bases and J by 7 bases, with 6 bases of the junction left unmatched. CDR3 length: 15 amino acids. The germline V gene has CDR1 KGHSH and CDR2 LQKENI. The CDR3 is CASSPPGAGGQPQHF. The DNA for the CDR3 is TGTGCCAGCTCACCACCTGGGGCAGGGGGACAGCCCCAGCATTTT.

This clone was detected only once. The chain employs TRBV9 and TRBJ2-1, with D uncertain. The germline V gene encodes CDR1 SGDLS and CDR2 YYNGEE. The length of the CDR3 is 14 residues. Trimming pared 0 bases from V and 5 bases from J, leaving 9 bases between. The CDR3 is CASSVVVANNEQFF. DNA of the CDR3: TGTGCCAGCAGCGTAGTGGTTGCTAACAATGAGCAGTTCTTC. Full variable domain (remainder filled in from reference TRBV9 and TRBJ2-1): DSGVTQTPKHLITATGQRVTLRCSPRSGDLSVYWYQQSLDQGLQFLIQYYNGEERAKGNILERFSAQQFPDLHSELNLSSLELGDSALYFCASSVVVANNEQFFGPGTRLTVL.

The CDR3 region has the DNA TGTGCCAGCTCCCACAGCTCCACAGATACGCAGTATTTT. This translates into CASSHSSTDTQYF. This chain links TRBV18 with TRBJ2-3, with D unclear. V lost 6 bases, J lost 2 bases, and 9 bases lay in between. CDR3 length: 13 residues. Germline V CDR1 and CDR2: KGHSH, LQKENI.

CDR3 protein: CASSLDQGGTEAFF. CDR3 bases: TGTGCCAGCAGCTTAGATCAGGGGGGCACTGAAGCTTTCTTT. The V call is TRBV11-2, the J call TRBJ1-1; 7 positions agree with TRBD1. Germline values: CDR1 SGHAT, CDR2 FQNNGV. After removal of 0 bases from V and 4 bases from J, the junction contained 2 bases not matched to a gene. The CDR3 is 14 residues long. Variable domain in full (rest from reference TRBV11-2 and TRBJ1-1): EAGVAQSPRYKIIEKRQSVAFWCNPISGHATLYWYQQILGQGPKLLIQFQNNGVVDDSQLPKDRFSAERLKGVDSTLKIQPAKLEDSAVYLCASSLDQGGTEAFFGQGTRLTVV.

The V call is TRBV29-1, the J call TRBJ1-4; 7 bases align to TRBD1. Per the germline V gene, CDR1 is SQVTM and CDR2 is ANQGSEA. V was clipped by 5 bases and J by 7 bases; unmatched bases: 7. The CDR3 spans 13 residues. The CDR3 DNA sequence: TGCAGCGTTACAGGGGTTATCGGTGAAAAACTGTTTTTT. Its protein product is CSVTGVIGEKLFF. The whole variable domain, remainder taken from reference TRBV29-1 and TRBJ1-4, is SAVISQKPSRDICQRGTSLTIQCQVDSQVTMMFWYRQQPGQSLTLIATANQGSEATYESGFVIDKFPISRPNLTFSTLTVSNMSPEDSSIYLCSVTGVIGEKLFFGSGTQLSVL.

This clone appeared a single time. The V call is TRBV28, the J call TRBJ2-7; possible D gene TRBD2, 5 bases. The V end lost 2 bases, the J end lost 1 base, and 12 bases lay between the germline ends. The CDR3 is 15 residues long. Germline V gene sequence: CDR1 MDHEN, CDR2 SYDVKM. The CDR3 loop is CASSLAAVLSYEQYF. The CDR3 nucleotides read TGTGCCAGCAGTTTAGCAGCGGTCCTATCCTACGAGCAGTACTTC.

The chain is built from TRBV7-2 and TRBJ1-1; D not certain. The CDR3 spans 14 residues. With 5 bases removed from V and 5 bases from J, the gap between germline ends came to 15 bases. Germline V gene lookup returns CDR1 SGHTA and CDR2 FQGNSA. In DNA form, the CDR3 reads TGTGCCAGCAGCGCCCCCTATAGGCGGACTGAAGCTTTCTTT. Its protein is CASSAPYRRTEAFF.

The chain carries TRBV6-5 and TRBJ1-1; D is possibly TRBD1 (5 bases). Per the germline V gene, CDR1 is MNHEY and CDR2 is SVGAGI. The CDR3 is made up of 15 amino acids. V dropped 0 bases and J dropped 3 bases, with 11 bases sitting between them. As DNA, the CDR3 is TGTGCCAGCAGTTACTCGGGGGGAATTGACACTGAAGCTTTCTTT. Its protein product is CASSYSGGIDTEAFF.

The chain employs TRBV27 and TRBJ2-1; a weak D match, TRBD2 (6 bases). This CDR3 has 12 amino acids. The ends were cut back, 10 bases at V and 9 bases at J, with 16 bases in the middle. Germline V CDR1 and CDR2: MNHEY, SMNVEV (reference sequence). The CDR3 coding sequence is TGTGCCACCGGGGCAGGGAGGAGTGAGCAGTTCTTC. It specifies CATGAGRSEQFF.

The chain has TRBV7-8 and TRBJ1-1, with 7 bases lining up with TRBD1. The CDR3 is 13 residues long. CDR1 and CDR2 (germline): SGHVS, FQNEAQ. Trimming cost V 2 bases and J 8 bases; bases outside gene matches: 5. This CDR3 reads CASSLTGDREAFF. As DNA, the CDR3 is TGTGCCAGCAGCTTAACTGGGGACAGAGAAGCTTTCTTT.

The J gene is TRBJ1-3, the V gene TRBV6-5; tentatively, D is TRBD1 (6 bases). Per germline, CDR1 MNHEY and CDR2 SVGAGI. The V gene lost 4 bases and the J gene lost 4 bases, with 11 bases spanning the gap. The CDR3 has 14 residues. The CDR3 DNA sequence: TGTGCCAGCAGTTTACAAGGACAGGGAAACACCATATATTTT. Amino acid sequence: CASSLQGQGNTIYF.

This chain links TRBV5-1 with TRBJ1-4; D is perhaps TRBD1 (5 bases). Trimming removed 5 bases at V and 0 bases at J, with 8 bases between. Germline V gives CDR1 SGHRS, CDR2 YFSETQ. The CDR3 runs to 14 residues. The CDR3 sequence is CASSLTATNEKLFF. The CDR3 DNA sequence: TGCGCCAGCAGTCTGACAGCAACTAATGAAAAACTGTTTTTT. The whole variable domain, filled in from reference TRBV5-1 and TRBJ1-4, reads KAGVTQTPRYLIKTRGQQVTLSCSPISGHRSVSWYQQTPGQGLQFLFEYFSETQRNKGNFPGRFSGRQFSNSRSEMNVSTLELGDSALYLCASSLTATNEKLFFGSGTQLSVL.

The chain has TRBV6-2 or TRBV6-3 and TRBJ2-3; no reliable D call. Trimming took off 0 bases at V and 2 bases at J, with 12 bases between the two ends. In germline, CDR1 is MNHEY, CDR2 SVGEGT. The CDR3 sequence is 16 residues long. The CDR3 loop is CASSYSDSTPTDTQYF. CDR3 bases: TGTGCCAGCAGTTACTCGGATAGCACCCCCACAGATACGCAGTATTTT.

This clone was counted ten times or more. The CDR3, as DNA: TGTGCCAGCGTGGGGGGGAATGAAGCTTTCTTT. Translating gives CASVGGNEAFF. This chain joins TRBV2 and TRBJ1-1, with TRBD1 as a possible D gene (5 bases). The CDR3 contains 11 residues. Trimming took 8 bases from V and 7 from J, leaving 11 bases between them. The germline CDR1 and CDR2 sequences are SNHLY and FYNNEI.

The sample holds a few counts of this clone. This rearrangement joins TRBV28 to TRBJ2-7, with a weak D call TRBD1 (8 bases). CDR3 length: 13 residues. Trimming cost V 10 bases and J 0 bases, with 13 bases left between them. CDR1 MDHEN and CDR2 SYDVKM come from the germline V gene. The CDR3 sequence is CATTGGGSYEQYF. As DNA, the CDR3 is TGTGCCACTACAGGGGGGGGCTCCTACGAGCAGTACTTC.

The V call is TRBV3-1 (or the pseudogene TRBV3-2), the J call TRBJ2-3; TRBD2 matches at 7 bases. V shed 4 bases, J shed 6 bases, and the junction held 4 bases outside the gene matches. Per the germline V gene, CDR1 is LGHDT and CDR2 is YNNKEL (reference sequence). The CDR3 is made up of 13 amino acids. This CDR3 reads CASSLATSDTQYF. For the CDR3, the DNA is TGTGCCAGCAGCCTGGCGACTAGCGATACGCAGTATTTT.

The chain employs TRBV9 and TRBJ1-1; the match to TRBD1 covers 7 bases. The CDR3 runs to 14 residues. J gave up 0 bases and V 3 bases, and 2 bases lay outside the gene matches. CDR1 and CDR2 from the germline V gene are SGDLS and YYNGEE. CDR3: CASSAGQMNTEAFF. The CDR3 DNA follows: TGTGCCAGCAGCGCGGGACAGATGAACACTGAAGCTTTCTTT.

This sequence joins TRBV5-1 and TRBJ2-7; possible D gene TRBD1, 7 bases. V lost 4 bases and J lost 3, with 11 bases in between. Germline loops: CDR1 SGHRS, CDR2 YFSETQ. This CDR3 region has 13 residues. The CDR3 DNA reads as TGCGCCAGCAGCACGCAGGGGGGCTACGAGCAGTACTTC. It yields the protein CASSTQGGYEQYF.

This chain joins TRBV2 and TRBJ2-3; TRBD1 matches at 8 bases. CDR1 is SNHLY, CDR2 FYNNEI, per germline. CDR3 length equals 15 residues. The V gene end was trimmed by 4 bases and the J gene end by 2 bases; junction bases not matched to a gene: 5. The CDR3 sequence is CASSAGQGNTDTQYF. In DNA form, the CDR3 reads TGTGCCAGCAGTGCAGGACAGGGTAACACAGATACGCAGTATTTT.

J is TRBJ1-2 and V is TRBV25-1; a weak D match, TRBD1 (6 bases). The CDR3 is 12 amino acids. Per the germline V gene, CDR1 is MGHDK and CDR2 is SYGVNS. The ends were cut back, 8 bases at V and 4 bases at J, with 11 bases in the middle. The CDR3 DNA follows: TGTGCCAGCCAACAGGGTTCCTATGGCTACACCTTC. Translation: CASQQGSYGYTF.

In DNA, the CDR3 is TGTGCCAGCAGCTTATCGGACAGGGCGGTTGGCTACACCTTC. Its translation is CASSLSDRAVGYTF. J is TRBJ1-2 and V is TRBV11-1, with 8 bases matching TRBD1. This CDR3 spans 14 amino acids. Germline-derived CDR1 and CDR2 are SGHAT and FQDESV (reference sequence). V shed 2 bases, J shed 7 bases, and the junction held 6 bases outside the gene matches. The full variable domain, rest sourced from reference TRBV11-1 and TRBJ1-2, is EAEVAQSPRYKITEKSQAVAFWCDPISGHATLYWYRQILGQGPELLVQFQDESVVDDSQLPKDRFSAERLKGVDSTLKIQPAELGDSAMYLCASSLSDRAVGYTFGSGTRLTVV.

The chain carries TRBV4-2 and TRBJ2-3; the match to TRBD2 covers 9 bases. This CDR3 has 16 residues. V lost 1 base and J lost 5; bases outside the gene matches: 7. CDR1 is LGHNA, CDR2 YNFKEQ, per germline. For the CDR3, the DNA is TGTGCCAGCAGCCAAGTTGGCGGGGGGGCCAGAGATACGCAGTATTTT. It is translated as CASSQVGGGARDTQYF.

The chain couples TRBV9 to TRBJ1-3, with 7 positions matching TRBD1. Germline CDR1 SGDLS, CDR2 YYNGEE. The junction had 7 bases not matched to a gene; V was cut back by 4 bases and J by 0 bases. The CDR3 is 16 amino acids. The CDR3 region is CASSQGVGTSGNTIYF. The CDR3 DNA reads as TGTGCCAGCAGCCAGGGGGTAGGCACCTCTGGAAACACCATATATTTT.

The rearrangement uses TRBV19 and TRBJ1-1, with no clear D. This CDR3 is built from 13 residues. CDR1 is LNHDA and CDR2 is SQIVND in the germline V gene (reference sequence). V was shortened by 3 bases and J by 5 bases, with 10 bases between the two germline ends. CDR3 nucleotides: TGTGCCAGTAGTATCTGGGCTTCTACTGAAGCTTTCTTT. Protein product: CASSIWASTEAFF.

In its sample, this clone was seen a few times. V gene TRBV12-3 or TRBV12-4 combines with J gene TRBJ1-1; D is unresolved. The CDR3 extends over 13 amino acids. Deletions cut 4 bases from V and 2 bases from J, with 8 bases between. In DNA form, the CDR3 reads TGTGCCAGCAGTTCAGGCTCAAACACTGAAGCTTTCTTT. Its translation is CASSSGSNTEAFF.

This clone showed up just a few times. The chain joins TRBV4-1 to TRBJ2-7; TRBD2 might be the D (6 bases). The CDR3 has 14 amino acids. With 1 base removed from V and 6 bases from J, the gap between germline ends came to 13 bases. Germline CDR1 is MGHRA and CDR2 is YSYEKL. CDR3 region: CASSQVPGVGEQYF. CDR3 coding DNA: TGCGCCAGCAGCCAAGTCCCGGGAGTCGGCGAGCAGTACTTC.

The CDR3 DNA reads as TGTGCCAGCAGCTTATGGGCTAGCGGGAGTGGGGATACGCAGTATTTT. It encodes CASSLWASGSGDTQYF. The V gene is TRBV7-3, the J gene TRBJ2-3, with 10 bases lining up with TRBD2. The CDR3 spans 16 residues. J gave up 6 bases and V 2 bases, and 8 bases lay outside the gene matches. Germline V gene lookup returns CDR1 SGHTA and CDR2 FQGTGA.

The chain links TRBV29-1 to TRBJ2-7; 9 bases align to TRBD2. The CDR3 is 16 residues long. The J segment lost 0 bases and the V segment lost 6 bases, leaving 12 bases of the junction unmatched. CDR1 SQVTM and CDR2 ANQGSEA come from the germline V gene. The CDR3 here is CSVIPQAGGISYEQYF. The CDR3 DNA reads TGCAGCGTCATCCCTCAAGCGGGAGGCATCTCCTACGAGCAGTACTTC.

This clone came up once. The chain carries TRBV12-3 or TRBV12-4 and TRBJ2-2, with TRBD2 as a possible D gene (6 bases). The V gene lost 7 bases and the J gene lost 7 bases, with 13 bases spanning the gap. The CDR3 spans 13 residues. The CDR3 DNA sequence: TGTGCCAGCAATTTGGGCGGGGTCGGGGAGCTGTTTTTT. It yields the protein CASNLGGVGELFF.